These 9 T cell receptor beta chains were sequenced from one sample in a study of control samples from healthy donors and cancer patients (dated by TCRdb to about 2020). Libraries came from the immunoSEQ multiplex PCR assay. Entries here come from immuneACCESS through TCRdb and include only in-frame sequences with V and J called. Some clones fail to appear in such tables; in the studies checked, an unresolved V gene covers under half of the shortfall, and the cause of the remainder is unknown. In this sample the table shows about 69,000 clones, over 65% of which occur a single time. The ten largest make up about 3.1% of the sample. Sample: PBMCs. These receptors were obtained from a woman in her forties or fifties with lung cancer.

V gene TRBV28 combines with J gene TRBJ1-3; 7 positions match TRBD1. The CDR3 extends over 17 amino acids. V lost 6 bases, J lost 0 bases, and 11 bases stayed unmatched. Germline V gene sequence: CDR1 MDHEN, CDR2 SYDVKM. Here the CDR3 reads CASSYTQGSDSGNTIYF. The CDR3 DNA is TGTGCCAGCAGCTATACACAGGGGTCGGACTCTGGAAACACCATATATTTT. The full variable domain, completed using reference TRBV28 and TRBJ1-3, is DVKVTQSSRYLVKRTGEKVFLECVQDMDHENMFWYRQDPGLGLRLIYFSYDVKMKEKGDIPEGYSVSREKKERFSLILESASTNQTSMYLCASSYTQGSDSGNTIYFGEGSWLTVV.

This chain links TRBV5-1 with TRBJ2-1; 11 bases line up with TRBD2. Germline V lookup: CDR1 SGHRS, CDR2 YFSETQ. CDR3 length equals 14 residues. V shed 5 bases and J 8 bases; nucleotides not matched to a gene: 6. CDR3 sequence: CASRPTSGDDEQFF. Written as DNA, the CDR3 is TGCGCCAGCAGACCGACTAGCGGGGATGATGAGCAGTTCTTC. Based on the CDR3 plus reference TRBV5-1 and TRBJ2-1, the full variable domain is KAGVTQTPRYLIKTRGQQVTLSCSPISGHRSVSWYQQTPGQGLQFLFEYFSETQRNKGNFPGRFSGRQFSNSRSEMNVSTLELGDSALYLCASRPTSGDDEQFFGPGTRLTVL.

This chain joins TRBV7-9 and TRBJ2-1, with 7 bases matching TRBD2. Germline CDR1 and CDR2: SEHNR and FQNEAQ (reference sequence). The CDR3 contains 14 residues. Trimming removed 1 base from V and 8 bases from J; junction bases left unmatched: 5. The chain's CDR3 is CASSLEAGRDEQFF. The CDR3 DNA is TGTGCCAGCAGCTTAGAGGCAGGGAGGGATGAGCAGTTCTTC.

This sequence joins TRBV28 and TRBJ1-2; D not resolved. This CDR3 region has 11 residues. Germline CDR1 is MDHEN and CDR2 is SYDVKM. V was pared by 3 bases and J by 7 bases, with 6 bases between. The CDR3 region has the DNA TGTGCCAGCAGTTTGGCGAGTGGCTACACCTTC. This encodes CASSLASGYTF.

The chain uses TRBV12-3 or TRBV12-4 and TRBJ1-4; D remains ambiguous. The CDR3 has 11 amino acids. V was pared by 2 bases and J by 5 bases, with 0 bases between. The DNA of the CDR3 is TGTGCCAGCAGTTTAAATGAAAAACTGTTTTTT. As protein: CASSLNEKLFF.

The V and J genes are TRBV7-8 and TRBJ1-1; D not certain. The CDR3 covers 12 residues. The V gene's germline CDR1 is SGHVS and CDR2 FQNEAQ. Trimming cost V 6 bases and J 8 bases, with 13 bases left between them. CDR3 DNA sequence: TGTGCCAGCAGACCCCCCTCTGGGGAAGCTTTCTTT. Its translation is CASRPPSGEAFF.

The CDR3, as DNA: TGTGCCACCAGCAGGCTTAATGAAAAACTGTTTTTT. This encodes CATSRLNEKLFF. The chain carries TRBV15 and TRBJ1-4, with D unresolved. Germline V gene lookup returns CDR1 LNHNV and CDR2 YYDKDF (reference sequence). Trimming took off 3 bases at V and 4 bases at J, with 3 bases between the two ends. This CDR3 region has 12 residues. The whole variable domain, filled in from reference TRBV15 and TRBJ1-4, reads DAMVIQNPRYQVTQFGKPVTLSCSQTLNHNVMYWYQQKSSQAPKLLFHYYDKDFNNEADTPDNFQSRRPNTSFCFLDIRSPGLGDTAMYLCATSRLNEKLFFGSGTQLSVL.

J is TRBJ1-1 and V is TRBV4-2; D is ambiguous. The CDR3 consists of 13 residues. The V end lost 0 bases, the J end lost 1 base, and 3 bases lay between the germline ends. Germline V gene data show CDR1 as LGHNA and CDR2 as YNFKEQ. In nucleotides, the CDR3 is TGTGCCAGCAGCCAAGAGGCGAACACTGAAGCTTTCTTT. Amino acid sequence: CASSQEANTEAFF.

Here the CDR3 DNA reads TGTGCCAGCAGTTTGACTAGCGGGGTCGGAAATGAGCAGTTCTTC. This encodes CASSLTSGVGNEQFF. This chain joins TRBV6-5 and TRBJ2-1; 11 bases align to TRBD2. V dropped 4 bases and J dropped 7; count of bases not matched to a gene: 6. Germline V CDR1 and CDR2: MNHEY, SVGAGI. The CDR3 runs 15 residues.